This record looks at one TCR beta chain sequence and its context. A much larger clone sits a single nucleotide away, making a read error possible. There are 11 residues in the CDR3. Per the germline V gene, CDR1 is SQVTM and CDR2 is ANQGSEA. The V end was cut by 3 bases, the J end by 8 bases, with 7 bases between. The sample originates from a study of molecular identifiers for immune sequencing clone quantification. Previously described methods and listed TCR primers were employed for the bulk TCR libraries. TCRdb ran MiXCR on the PCR reads and lists one entry per CDR3 protein. This sample carries tens of thousands of distinct CDR3 sequences, 36% of them seen once, and the ten largest clones take 3.5% to 4.5%. Naive CD8 T cells were picked out by sorting for CD8+CD4-CCR7+CD45RA+.

J is TRBJ2-2 and V is TRBV29-1; perhaps TRBD2 as D (5 bases). Input material: naive CD8+ T cells from blood, with Jurkat cell RNA spiked in. Subset defined: FACS-sorted CD8+CD4-CCR7+CD45RA+ naive T cells. This clonotype originated in a human donor in good health. Some libraries in this study had Jurkat cell RNA spiked in. This CDR3 is CSVEGRGELFF. CDR3 DNA: TGCAGCGTTGAGGGGAGAGGGGAGCTGTTTTTT.